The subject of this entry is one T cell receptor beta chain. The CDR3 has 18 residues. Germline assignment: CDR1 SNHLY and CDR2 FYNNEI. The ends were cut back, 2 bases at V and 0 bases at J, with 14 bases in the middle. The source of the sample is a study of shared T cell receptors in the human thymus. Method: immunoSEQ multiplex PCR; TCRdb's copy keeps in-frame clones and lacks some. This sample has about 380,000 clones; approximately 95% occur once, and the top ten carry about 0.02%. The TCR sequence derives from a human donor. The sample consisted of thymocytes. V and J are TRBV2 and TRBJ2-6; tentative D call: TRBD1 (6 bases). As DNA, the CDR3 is TGTGCCAGCAGTGAAACAGGGCATACCATCTCTGGGGCCAACGTCCTGACTTTC. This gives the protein CASSETGHTISGANVLTF.